The 29 T cell receptor beta chains below come from one sample, sequenced in a study of breast tumors, draining lymph nodes, adjacent tissues. TCRdb used MiXCR to reprocess the multiplex PCR reads, holding one entry per CDR3 protein. The table shows tens of thousands of distinct CDR3 sequences, with roughly 23% occurring only once. The sequenced sample was breast tumor tissue. All receptors come from a female donor with breast cancer. Some clones in this sample may be carry-over from other donors' samples.

This clonotype was observed many times. The chain has TRBV29-1 and TRBJ2-1, with D possibly TRBD2 on 7 matching bases. Trimming removed 6 bases from V and 7 bases from J, with 13 bases in between. The length of the CDR3 is 12 residues. Germline V gives CDR1 SQVTM, CDR2 ANQGSEA. The CDR3 is CSVGRGGNEQFF. In DNA, the CDR3 is TGCAGCGTCGGCAGGGGAGGGAATGAGCAGTTCTTC.

This clonotype was seen a few times. A read error may be the cause here, since a much bigger clone is one base away. The genes are TRBV10-3 and TRBJ2-3, with D perhaps matching TRBD1 or TRBD2 (6 bases each). CDR1 and CDR2 from the germline V gene are ENHRY and SYGVKD. The CDR3 consists of 16 residues. V was trimmed by 11 bases and J by 5 bases, leaving 26 bases between them. The CDR3 reads CAALRGRPYEEDTQYF. The CDR3 bases are TGTGCCGCTCTAAGGGGGAGGCCTTACGAGGAAGATACGCAGTATTTT.

The table lists this clonotype with many counts. The V gene is TRBV12-3 or TRBV12-4, the J gene TRBJ2-7; D is uncertain. V dropped 9 bases and J dropped 0 bases, with 18 bases sitting between them. This CDR3 is built from 15 residues. CDR3 sequence reads: CARRLQCGFSYEQYF. CDR3 sequence (DNA): TGTGCCAGACGCCTACAGTGTGGGTTCTCCTACGAGCAGTACTTC.

Turning to this clonotype: A much larger clone lies one base from this, so it may be a read error. The rearrangement joins TRBV6-5 to TRBJ2-2; D gene unclear. Germline lookup yields CDR1 MNHEY and CDR2 SVGAGI. The CDR3 is 14 residues long. Trimming pared 6 bases from V and 10 bases from J, leaving 18 bases between. The CDR3 reads CASRDPSLIAELFF. The CDR3, as DNA: TGTGCCAGCAGGGACCCTTCCCTTATCGCGGAGCTGTTTTTT.

About this clonotype itself: Given a much more abundant clone one base away, this may be a read error. The gene calls are TRBV10-3 and TRBJ2-5, with D perhaps TRBD1 (6 bases). Germline values: CDR1 ENHRY, CDR2 SYGVKD. The CDR3 loop spans 13 amino acids. CDR3 nucleotide sequence: TGTGCCATCAGTCAGGACAGTGGAGAGACCCGGTACTTC. Its protein product is CAISQDSGETRYF.

The CDR3 reads CATSGRTGGKNWETQYF. In DNA, the CDR3 is TGTGCCACCAGCGGAAGGACAGGGGGCAAAAATTGGGAGACCCAGTACTTC. This rearrangement joins TRBV15 to TRBJ2-5; 11 bases align to TRBD1. The CDR3 runs 17 residues. V was clipped by 5 bases and J by 5 bases; unmatched bases: 13. Germline loops: CDR1 LNHNV, CDR2 YYDKDF (reference sequence).

The CDR3 spells CASSQRDRGRSGELFF. In DNA, the CDR3 is TGTGCCAGCAGCCAACGGGACAGGGGGCGATCCGGGGAGCTGTTTTTT. The genes are TRBV5-6 and TRBJ2-2, with 12 bases lining up with TRBD1. After removal of 4 bases from V and 6 bases from J, the junction contained 7 bases not matched to a gene. This CDR3 contains 16 residues. Germline loops: CDR1 SGHDT, CDR2 YYEEEE.

This clonotype has a count of ten or more. This rearrangement joins TRBV6-1 to TRBJ2-7; D is possibly TRBD2 (5 bases). Between the trimmed V and J ends, which lost 2 bases and 3 bases, there was a span of 11 bases. The CDR3 has 14 amino acids. Germline V CDR1 and CDR2: MNHNS, SASEGT. The CDR3 protein is CASSEKIGGYEQYF. The CDR3, as DNA: TGTGCCAGCAGTGAAAAAATAGGAGGCTACGAGCAGTACTTC.

In this sample, this clonotype turned up many times. This chain uses TRBV15 with TRBJ2-3, with 8 bases that match TRBD1. From germline, CDR1 is LNHNV and CDR2 YYDKDF (reference sequence). V trimming: 0 bases; J trimming: 1 base; junction bases outside the gene matches: 3. The CDR3 contains 16 residues. In DNA form, the CDR3 reads TGTGCCACCAGCAGAGAACCGGGACAGGGCACAGATACGCAGTATTTT. This gives the protein CATSREPGQGTDTQYF.

This clonotype has at least ten counts. The V and J genes are TRBV2 and TRBJ2-5; 14 nucleotides line up with TRBD2. Looked up from germline, CDR1 is SNHLY and CDR2 is FYNNEI. This CDR3 is 16 amino acids long. Trimming cost V 8 bases and J 5 bases; bases outside gene matches: 10. The CDR3 nucleotides read TGTGCCAGCTCTCCCGGGACTAGCGGGGGTATGGAGACCCAGTACTTC. Translation: CASSPGTSGGMETQYF.

V and J are TRBV6-2 or TRBV6-3 and TRBJ2-5, with D perhaps matching TRBD2 (5 bases). This CDR3 is built from 16 residues. CDR1 is MNHEY, CDR2 SVGEGT, per germline. The V and J ends lost 2 bases and 7 bases respectively, with 20 bases between them. The CDR3 DNA follows: TGTGCCAGCAGTTACGTCGAGGGTAGCGAACTAGGGACCCAGTACTTC. The encoded protein is CASSYVEGSELGTQYF.

Many counts were recorded for this clonotype. V and J are TRBV19 and TRBJ2-2, with D possibly being TRBD2 (6 bases). From germline, CDR1 is LNHDA and CDR2 SQIVND (reference sequence). The CDR3 loop spans 13 amino acids. V was pared by 6 bases and J by 7 bases, with 12 bases between. CDR3 sequence reads: CASRRDWSGELFF. CDR3 coding DNA: TGTGCCAGTAGGCGGGACTGGAGCGGGGAGCTGTTTTTT. The full variable domain, its missing parts supplied by reference TRBV19 and TRBJ2-2, is DGGITQSPKYLFRKEGQNVTLSCEQNLNHDAMYWYRQDPGQGLRLIYYSQIVNDFQKGDIAEGYSVSREKKESFPLTVTSAQKNPTAFYLCASRRDWSGELFFGEGSRLTVL.

This chain joins TRBV14 and TRBJ2-5; unclear D gene. This CDR3 has 14 residues. Germline V gives CDR1 SGHDN, CDR2 FVKESK. Trimming stripped 1 base from V and 0 bases from J, with 6 bases between. For the CDR3, the DNA is TGTGCCAGCAGCCAAGGAGCCTACCAAGAGACCCAGTACTTC. This codes for CASSQGAYQETQYF.

This clonotype appeared many times. The genes are TRBV18 and TRBJ1-6, with 12 bases aligning to TRBD1. The CDR3 is 16 residues long. The V gene end was trimmed by 5 bases and the J gene end by 6 bases; junction bases not matched to a gene: 5. In germline, CDR1 is KGHSH, CDR2 LQKENI. The CDR3 region has the DNA TGTGCCAGCTCAAGGGGACAGGGGGCGTCTAATTCACCCCTCCACTTT. Amino acid sequence: CASSRGQGASNSPLHF.

Within the sample, this clonotype is large. The chain employs TRBV7-3 and TRBJ2-5, with D perhaps TRBD1 or TRBD2 (6 bases each). Germline V gene lookup returns CDR1 SGHTA and CDR2 FQGTGA. Between the trimmed V and J ends, which lost 0 bases and 2 bases, there was a span of 13 bases. This CDR3 spans 16 amino acids. In DNA form, the CDR3 reads TGTGCCAGCAGCTTAACGGGGGGCGCGGGGCAAGAGACCCAGTACTTC. The encoded protein is CASSLTGGAGQETQYF.

This clonotype was counted a few times. V usage is TRBV19 and J usage is TRBJ2-1, with 9 bases fitting TRBD2. Germline CDR1 LNHDA, CDR2 SQIVND (reference sequence). V lost 4 bases, J lost 3 bases, and 1 base stayed unmatched. CDR3 size: 14 residues. CDR3 residues: CASSSSGSYNEQFF. CDR3 in DNA: TGTGCCAGTAGTAGTAGCGGGAGCTACAATGAGCAGTTCTTC.

This clonotype has a count of ten or more. The gene calls are TRBV13 and TRBJ2-7; D might be TRBD1 or TRBD2, each matching 5 bases. V lost 5 bases, J lost 1 base, and 24 bases lay in between. This CDR3 region has 18 residues. Looked up from germline, CDR1 is PRHDT and CDR2 is FYEKMQ (reference sequence). CDR3 sequence reads: CASSPPRGRGYLSYEQYF. The CDR3 DNA follows: TGTGCCAGCAGCCCCCCCCGGGGCAGAGGGTACCTATCCTACGAGCAGTACTTC.

This clonotype was seen at least ten times. V is TRBV5-1 and J is TRBJ1-5; a weak D match, TRBD1 (5 bases). CDR1 and CDR2 from the germline V gene are SGHRS and YFSETQ. V lost 0 bases, J lost 5 bases, and 6 bases lay in between. The CDR3 is 13 residues long. CDR3 amino acids: CASSLEGYQPQHF. DNA for the CDR3: TGCGCCAGCAGCTTGGAGGGGTATCAGCCCCAGCATTTT.

This clonotype was picked up many times. This may arise from a read error, as a much more abundant clone is one base away. The chain uses TRBV7-9 and TRBJ1-2; unclear D gene. Germline V lookup: CDR1 SEHNR, CDR2 FQNEAQ (reference sequence). The CDR3 is 14 residues long. As DNA, the CDR3 is TGTGCCAGCAGACCATTGACGGATAACTATGACTACACCTTC. Its translation is CASRPLTDNYDYTF. The variable domain in full, with the rest retrieved from reference TRBV7-9 and TRBJ1-2, is DTGVSQNPRHKITKRGQNVTFRCDPISEHNRLYWYRQTLGQGPEFLTYFQNEAQLEKSRLLSDRFSAERPKGSFSTLEIQRTEQGDSAMYLCASRPLTDNYDYTFGSGTRLTVV.

As for this clonotype: A clone one base away is much larger, so this may be a read error. The chain carries TRBV4-1 and TRBJ1-3; no reliable D call. The CDR3 is 16 residues long. Germline V gene data show CDR1 as MGHRA and CDR2 as YSYEKL. CDR3: CASGQLVGIFGNTIYF. CDR3 DNA sequence: TGCGCCAGCGGCCAACTCGTGGGGATCTTCGGAAACACCATATATTTT.

The chain carries TRBV11-3 and TRBJ2-1; possible D gene TRBD2, 7 bases. Trimming shortened V by 5 bases and J by 7 bases, and 18 bases separated the two germline ends. The CDR3 consists of 15 residues. Germline CDR1 and CDR2: SGHNT and YENEEA. This chain's CDR3 is CASSPRGGGANEQFF. CDR3 coding DNA: TGTGCCAGCAGCCCCCGCGGAGGGGGGGCAAATGAGCAGTTCTTC.

This clonotype was picked up many times. The V and J genes are TRBV5-1 and TRBJ2-7, with 8 nucleotides matching TRBD1. The CDR3 sequence is 14 residues long. Per the germline V gene, CDR1 is SGHRS and CDR2 is YFSETQ. V gave up 3 bases and J gave up 3 bases; unmatched junction bases: 5. The CDR3 sequence is CASSYATGGYEQYF. The CDR3 DNA sequence: TGCGCCAGCAGCTATGCTACAGGGGGCTACGAGCAGTACTTC.

This clonotype has ten or more counts. V usage is TRBV10-3 and J usage is TRBJ1-3; TRBD1 is a possible D gene (6 bases). V was pared by 7 bases and J by 4 bases, with 11 bases between. CDR1 and CDR2 (germline): ENHRY, SYGVKD. The CDR3 runs to 13 residues. The CDR3 nucleotides read TGTGCCATCAAGGACAGTTCCGGAAACACCATATATTTT. It codes for CAIKDSSGNTIYF.

In regard to this clonotype: One end of the junction does not line up with germline, which may come from a read error. The V gene is TRBV27, the J gene TRBJ2-6, with a tentative D call TRBD2 (6 bases). CDR1 and CDR2 from the germline V gene are MNHEY and SMNVEV (reference sequence). CDR3 length: 20 amino acids. CDR3 loop: CASSNRPMRTIMSGANILTF. In nucleotides, the CDR3 is TGTGCCAGCAGTAACCGCCCTATGCGGACTATTATGTCCGGGGCCAACATCCTGACTTTC.

This clonotype has ten or more counts. This chain uses TRBV30 with TRBJ1-1; D unclear. The CDR3 spans 14 residues. Trimming removed 4 bases from V and 0 bases from J, with 12 bases in between. The germline gives CDR1 GTSNPN, CDR2 SVGIG (reference sequence). This CDR3 is CAWKSGVMNTEAFF. The CDR3 DNA sequence: TGTGCCTGGAAAAGCGGGGTCATGAACACTGAAGCTTTCTTT.

The CDR3 loop reads CASSFQGKSPLHF. The CDR3 coding sequence is TGTGCCAGCAGTTTTCAGGGGAAATCACCCCTCCACTTT. The chain joins TRBV12-3 or TRBV12-4 to TRBJ1-6; tentative D call: TRBD1 (6 bases). Trimming removed 3 bases from V and 10 bases from J, with 10 bases in between. The CDR3 length is 13 residues.

The CDR3 DNA reads TGTGCCAGCAGTGAGAACACAATGTCCGCTGAAGCTTTCTTT. Protein product: CASSENTMSAEAFF. This chain connects TRBV25-1 to TRBJ1-1; D gene unclear. Germline CDR1 reads MGHDK; CDR2 reads SYGVNS. Trimming removed 3 bases at V and 6 bases at J, with 14 bases between. The CDR3 has 14 amino acids. Based on the CDR3 plus reference TRBV25-1 and TRBJ1-1, the full variable domain is EADIYQTPRYLVIGTGKKITLECSQTMGHDKMYWYQQDPGMELHLIHYSYGVNSTEKGDLSSESTVSRIRTEHFPLTLESARPSHTSQYLCASSENTMSAEAFFGQGTRLTVV.

Ten or more counts support this clonotype. The CDR3 sequence: CASSLLVAPADTQYF. As DNA, the CDR3 is TGTGCCAGCAGTCTATTGGTGGCCCCAGCAGATACGCAGTATTTT. The gene calls are TRBV7-8 and TRBJ2-3; D is unresolved. CDR1 and CDR2 (germline): SGHVS, FQNEAQ. This CDR3 is 15 amino acids long. The germline V and J ends were trimmed by 6 bases and 4 bases, with 17 bases remaining between them.

This clonotype was recorded many times. The chain joins TRBV28 to TRBJ1-6, with unresolved D. Germline V CDR1 and CDR2: MDHEN, SYDVKM. Trimming removed 2 bases at V and 6 bases at J, with 8 bases between. The CDR3 loop spans 14 amino acids. CDR3 residues: CASSLSPRNSPLHF. In DNA form, the CDR3 reads TGTGCCAGCAGTTTAAGTCCTCGTAATTCACCCCTCCACTTT.